The 25 T cell receptor beta chains presented below share a single source sample, sequenced in a study of blood T cell repertoires in COVID-19. The repertoire was sequenced with immunoSEQ multiplex PCR; TCRdb's copy has only in-frame clones and lacks some. In the table there are 100,000 or so clones, 75% to 90% of which are singletons. Sequencing was carried out using peripheral blood. These TCRs come from an elderly woman with acute or convalescent COVID-19.

The chain joins TRBV6-5 to TRBJ2-7, with D possibly being TRBD1 (7 bases). Germline V gene data show CDR1 as MNHEY and CDR2 as SVGAGI. The germline V and J ends were trimmed by 8 bases and 7 bases, with 21 bases remaining between them. This CDR3 region has 14 residues. This CDR3 reads CASSGRQGAGEQYF. CDR3 DNA: TGTGCCAGCTCCGGGAGACAGGGAGCGGGTGAGCAGTACTTC.

The chain has TRBV28 and TRBJ2-7, with 7 bases matching TRBD1. This CDR3 spans 12 amino acids. CDR1 and CDR2 (germline): MDHEN, SYDVKM. V lost 6 bases to trimming and J lost 3 bases; unmatched junction nucleotides: 2. DNA of the CDR3: TGTGCCAGCAGAAGGGACAGCTACGAGCAGTACTTC. This encodes CASRRDSYEQYF.

The chain joins TRBV7-9 to TRBJ2-1, with TRBD1 matching 8 bases. There are 19 residues in the CDR3. Germline lookup yields CDR1 SEHNR and CDR2 FQNEAQ (reference sequence). Trimming cost V 1 base and J 0 bases; bases outside gene matches: 11. CDR3 coding DNA: TGTGCCAGCAGCTTAGTAGGGGACAGGTGGGGAGGCTCCTACAATGAGCAGTTCTTC. This sequence encodes CASSLVGDRWGGSYNEQFF.

V usage is TRBV11-2 and J usage is TRBJ1-1; a weak D match, TRBD1 (5 bases). V was shortened by 4 bases and J by 6 bases, with 15 bases between the two germline ends. This CDR3 spans 14 amino acids. Per the germline V gene, CDR1 is SGHAT and CDR2 is FQNNGV. Written as DNA, the CDR3 is TGTGCCAGCAGCTCCACCGCGCCGGGGGCTGAAGCTTTCTTT. Translating gives CASSSTAPGAEAFF.

This chain joins TRBV27 and TRBJ2-5, with a weak D call TRBD1 (6 bases). The CDR3 loop spans 15 amino acids. Germline lookup yields CDR1 MNHEY and CDR2 SMNVEV (reference sequence). The germline V and J ends were trimmed by 5 bases and 5 bases, with 18 bases remaining between them. The CDR3, as DNA: TGTGCCAGCAGTACTACGGGACAATCCGCGGAGACCCAGTACTTC. It is translated as CASSTTGQSAETQYF.

J is TRBJ1-4 and V is TRBV5-1; D possibly corresponds to TRBD1 (6 bases). Germline lookup yields CDR1 SGHRS and CDR2 YFSETQ. The V end lost 0 bases, the J end lost 8 bases, and 14 bases lay between the germline ends. The CDR3 runs to 15 residues. The CDR3 protein is CASSLEQGSGEKLFF. In nucleotides, the CDR3 is TGCGCCAGCAGCTTGGAACAGGGATCAGGAGAAAAACTGTTTTTT.

The V gene is TRBV28, the J gene TRBJ2-7, with TRBD1 as a possible D gene (5 bases). The V gene lost 10 bases and the J gene lost 7 bases, with 17 bases spanning the gap. The CDR3 totals 12 residues. In germline, CDR1 is MDHEN, CDR2 SYDVKM. CDR3 nucleotides: TGTGCCACTCGCGGTCAGGGCGGAGAGCAGTACTTC. Residues: CATRGQGGEQYF.

The DNA of the CDR3 is TGTGCCAGCAGTCACAGGGGGACGATGGGGTACGAGCAGTACTTC. Translated, it gives CASSHRGTMGYEQYF. The V gene is TRBV28, the J gene TRBJ2-7; 8 bases align to TRBD1. The germline V gene encodes CDR1 MDHEN and CDR2 SYDVKM. The CDR3 consists of 15 residues. With V trimmed by 5 bases and J by 4 bases, 10 bases remained unmatched.

About this clone: Different DNA sequences within this sample yield the same CDR3. The V call is TRBV7-9, the J call TRBJ2-2, with TRBD2 matching over 10 bases. CDR3 length: 15 amino acids. The trim removed 1 base at V and 5 bases at J, leaving 1 base unmatched. The germline CDR1 and CDR2 sequences are SEHNR and FQNEAQ (reference sequence). Written as DNA, the CDR3 is TGTGCCAGCAGCTTAGTAGCGGGGGGAACCGGGGAGCTGTTTTTT. Protein: CASSLVAGGTGELFF.

The V gene is TRBV3-1 (or the pseudogene TRBV3-2), the J gene TRBJ2-7, with TRBD1 identical over 9 bases. V was clipped by 0 bases and J by 1 base; unmatched bases: 4. CDR1 is LGHDT, CDR2 YNNKEL, per germline (reference sequence). The CDR3 loop spans 16 amino acids. The CDR3 protein is CASSQDPGTGSYEQYF. The CDR3 nucleotides read TGTGCCAGCAGCCAAGATCCGGGGACAGGGTCCTACGAGCAGTACTTC.

The chain uses TRBV16 and TRBJ1-1; 8 bases fit TRBD1. The junction had 5 bases not matched to a gene; V was cut back by 1 base and J by 4 bases. Germline V gene data show CDR1 as KGHSY and CDR2 as FQNENV. The CDR3 sequence is 15 residues long. The CDR3 loop reads CASSQFTGGITEAFF. The CDR3 region has the DNA TGTGCCAGCAGCCAATTTACAGGGGGAATCACTGAAGCTTTCTTT.

In this sample, this clone turned up a few times. The rearrangement links TRBV6-5 to TRBJ1-1, with TRBD1 as a possible D gene (5 bases). Trimming removed 4 bases from V and 4 bases from J, with 7 bases in between. The CDR3 contains 12 residues. Germline V gives CDR1 MNHEY, CDR2 SVGAGI. The CDR3 spells CASSSGGTEAFF. The DNA of the CDR3 is TGTGCCAGCAGTTCCGGGGGCACTGAAGCTTTCTTT.

Only one count was recorded for this clone. V is TRBV12-5 and J is TRBJ1-5; 7 nucleotides align to TRBD1. V lost 3 bases and J lost 4; bases outside the gene matches: 9. The CDR3 loop spans 16 amino acids. Germline V gene lookup returns CDR1 LGHNT and CDR2 FRNRAP. The CDR3 DNA reads as TGTGCTAGTGGTTTTGAGAAGGGGGCGGGGAATCAGCCCCAGCATTTT. This encodes CASGFEKGAGNQPQHF.

In this sample, this clone turned up once. The chain couples TRBV27 to TRBJ2-7, with 7 bases identical to TRBD1. The V segment lost 3 bases and the J segment 3 bases; nucleotides outside the gene matches: 5. The CDR3 runs to 14 residues. CDR1 is MNHEY and CDR2 is SMNVEV in the germline V gene (reference sequence). The CDR3 region has the DNA TGTGCCAGCAGTTTCCGAGGGGGCCTCTACGAGCAGTACTTC. Protein product: CASSFRGGLYEQYF.

Concerning this clone itself: The sample contains more than one DNA sequence encoding this CDR3. This chain joins TRBV28 and TRBJ1-6; 10 bases map to TRBD1. Losses at the gene ends were 3 bases for V and 5 bases for J; bases not matched to a gene: 4. Germline-derived CDR1 and CDR2 are MDHEN and SYDVKM. CDR3 length equals 16 residues. DNA for the CDR3: TGTGCCAGCAGTTTCCCGGGACAGGGGCATAATTCACCCCTCCACTTT. It is translated as CASSFPGQGHNSPLHF.

This rearrangement joins TRBV10-3 to TRBJ2-5; the match to TRBD2 covers 7 bases. The CDR3 spans 16 residues. Trimming took 10 bases from V and 4 from J; bases not matched to a gene: 18. CDR1 is ENHRY and CDR2 is SYGVKD in the germline V gene. The CDR3 nucleotides read TGTGCCACTGGCTATGGGTTGGGGGACTATGGAGAGACCCAGTACTTC. Its translation: CATGYGLGDYGETQYF.

This chain joins TRBV28 and TRBJ2-7, with unresolved D. CDR1 and CDR2 (germline): MDHEN, SYDVKM. V was shortened by 10 bases and J by 1 base, with 17 bases between the two germline ends. CDR3 length equals 14 residues. This chain's CDR3 is CATLSEFPSYEQYF. In DNA form, the CDR3 reads TGTGCCACCCTGAGCGAGTTCCCTTCCTACGAGCAGTACTTC.

This chain joins TRBV13 and TRBJ1-5, with D unresolved. Trimming shortened V by 0 bases and J by 2 bases, and 5 bases separated the two germline ends. There are 14 residues in the CDR3. CDR1 and CDR2 from the germline V gene are PRHDT and FYEKMQ (reference sequence). This CDR3 reads CASSLGSGNQPQHF. In nucleotides, the CDR3 is TGTGCCAGCAGCTTAGGGTCTGGCAATCAGCCCCAGCATTTT.

This clone was detected only once. V gene TRBV19 combines with J gene TRBJ2-1; 7 bases fit TRBD1. The germline gives CDR1 LNHDA, CDR2 SQIVND (reference sequence). There are 15 residues in the CDR3. The ends lost 6 bases at V and 5 bases at J; junction bases unmatched: 10. The CDR3 loop reads CASRTPGQTHNEQFF. CDR3 nucleotides: TGTGCCAGTAGGACCCCGGGACAGACTCACAATGAGCAGTTCTTC.

The rearrangement links TRBV5-6 to TRBJ1-6; D uncertain. V was cut by 2 bases and J by 2 bases, with 11 bases left in between. This CDR3 is built from 16 residues. Per the germline V gene, CDR1 is SGHDT and CDR2 is YYEEEE. CDR3 sequence reads: CASSLLRYPYNSPLHF. CDR3 DNA sequence: TGTGCCAGCAGCTTACTGAGGTATCCCTATAATTCACCCCTCCACTTT.

This chain joins TRBV5-4 and TRBJ2-2; tentatively, D is TRBD2 (6 bases). The CDR3 has 15 amino acids. The ends were cut back, 4 bases at V and 3 bases at J, with 13 bases in the middle. Germline CDR1 reads SGHNT; CDR2 reads YYREEE (reference sequence). The CDR3 DNA reads as TGTGCCAGCAGCAGCGGCGGGGTGTACACCGGGGAGCTGTTTTTT. It encodes CASSSGGVYTGELFF.

The chain uses TRBV6-2 or TRBV6-3 and TRBJ1-1, with D perhaps matching TRBD1 (5 bases). The CDR3 extends over 14 amino acids. Trimming pared 3 bases from V and 0 bases from J, leaving 8 bases between. Per germline, CDR1 MNHEY and CDR2 SVGEGT. CDR3 region: CASSYGHLNTEAFF. CDR3 nucleotides: TGTGCCAGCAGTTATGGACACCTGAACACTGAAGCTTTCTTT.

The gene calls are TRBV7-2 and TRBJ2-1; the match to TRBD1 covers 9 bases. The V gene's germline CDR1 is SGHTA and CDR2 FQGNSA. Losses at the gene ends were 4 bases for V and 11 bases for J; bases not matched to a gene: 6. This CDR3 contains 13 residues. The DNA for the CDR3 is TGTGCCAGCAGCTCTACAGGGGGCAACAAGCAGTTCTTC. Amino acid sequence: CASSSTGGNKQFF.

CDR3 DNA: TGCGCCAGCAGCTTGCCAGGGACAGACTATGGCTACACCTTC. This codes for CASSLPGTDYGYTF. This chain connects TRBV5-1 to TRBJ1-2; 7 nucleotides align to TRBD1. CDR3 length equals 14 residues. Germline-derived CDR1 and CDR2 are SGHRS and YFSETQ. The trim removed 1 base at V and 3 bases at J, leaving 3 bases unmatched.

The chain has TRBV28 and TRBJ2-2; 10 nucleotides match TRBD1. The V segment lost 6 bases and the J segment 4 bases; nucleotides outside the gene matches: 5. CDR3 size: 15 residues. Germline values: CDR1 MDHEN, CDR2 SYDVKM. CDR3 protein: CASRGQGMGTGELFF. CDR3 coding DNA: TGTGCCAGCAGGGGACAGGGGATGGGCACCGGGGAGCTGTTTTTT. The full variable domain, in which reference TRBV28 and TRBJ2-2 provide the parts outside the CDR3, is DVKVTQSSRYLVKRTGEKVFLECVQDMDHENMFWYRQDPGLGLRLIYFSYDVKMKEKGDIPEGYSVSREKKERFSLILESASTNQTSMYLCASRGQGMGTGELFFGEGSRLTVL.